Detailed here is one T cell receptor (beta chain). Its antigen remains unknown. This entry is derived from a study of cytotoxic CD8 clonotypes in ibrutinib-treated CLL. The repertoire was sequenced with immunoSEQ multiplex PCR; TCRdb's copy has only in-frame clones and lacks some. The top ten clones hold roughly 6.3% of a sample with 300,000 or so clones, under 70% of them seen once. Notes on the study in general: Elevated clonality accompanied ibrutinib response, with a return toward baseline values at progression.

The source was PBMCs, collected after 36 months of ibrutinib treatment. This TCR was recovered from a human donor with chronic lymphocytic leukemia.

CDR3 in DNA: TGCGCCAGCAGCACCGCGGTATACACTGAAGCTTTCTTT. This sequence encodes CASSTAVYTEAFF. The V and J genes are TRBV4-1 and TRBJ1-1; D is unresolved. CDR1 and CDR2 from the germline V gene are MGHRA and YSYEKL. The length of the CDR3 is 13 residues. Between the trimmed V and J ends, which lost 5 bases and 3 bases, there was a span of 10 bases.